This T cell receptor (beta chain) originates from a study of cytomegalovirus exposure and HLA in healthy donors. General study findings and limits: An observed cluster of highly shared sequence variants was recorded as a likely sequencing artifact.

Remarks on this clone: Its antigen is as yet unknown.

Trimming removed 5 bases from V and 0 bases from J, with 13 bases in between. The CDR3 spans 15 residues. Germline-derived CDR1 and CDR2 are SGHTA and FQGNSA. PCR involved 60 Vbeta and 13 Jbeta primers. TCRdb's copy holds only in-frame clones and misses some; the assay was immunoSEQ multiplex PCR. Here the sample table reports about 200,000 clones. Sequencing was performed on PBMCs. This sequence joins TRBV7-2 and TRBJ1-2; D gene ambiguous. The sequence derives from a girl aged 2-10 years in good health and CMV-seropositive. The CDR3 DNA reads as TGTGCCAGCAGCCCTACGGCGGGGTCTAACTATGGCTACACCTTC. As protein: CASSPTAGSNYGYTF.